Each of the 8 T cell receptor beta chains below was sequenced from the same sample in a study of PD-L1 blockade in urothelial cancer. Method: immunoSEQ multiplex PCR; TCRdb's copy keeps in-frame clones and lacks some. The data contain about 74,000 clones, about 85% of them singletons. Sequencing used PBMCs, obtained around atezolizumab (anti-PD-L1) treatment. These receptor sequences come from a man aged 65-85 years with urothelial cancer.

This clone was found once. The chain is built from TRBV28 and TRBJ2-1; 12 nucleotides agree with TRBD2. V shed 3 bases, J shed 3 bases, and the junction held 12 bases outside the gene matches. This CDR3 has 19 amino acids. The germline CDR1 and CDR2 sequences are MDHEN and SYDVKM. CDR3 DNA: TGTGCCAGCAGTTTCCCGCTAGCGGGAGGGCCAGTGGGCTACAATGAGCAGTTCTTC. Translated: CASSFPLAGGPVGYNEQFF.

This clone occurred a few times. The gene calls are TRBV12-1 and TRBJ2-7; the DNA was not used to check the table's D call, TRBD2. TRBV12-1 is shown as a pseudogene. The CDR3 length is 21 residues. CDR3 nucleotide sequence: TGTGCCAGCAGGTTCTCTCGATTTCGACTAGCGGGAGGGCCAGGAAGAAAGGAGCAGTACTTC. Protein sequence: CASRFSRFRLAGGPGRKEQYF.

This clone was detected a few times. The rearrangement joins TRBV30 to TRBJ2-7; 9 bases fit TRBD1. Trimming took 4 bases from V and 4 from J; bases not matched to a gene: 11. Germline V gene data show CDR1 as GTSNPN and CDR2 as SVGIG (reference sequence). The CDR3 covers 15 residues. CDR3 in DNA: TGTGCCTGGACGATTAAGACAGGGGGAAATTACGAGCAGTACTTC. This translates into CAWTIKTGGNYEQYF.

This clone occurred a few times. The V call is TRBV7-2, the J call TRBJ1-2; 10 positions agree with TRBD1. This CDR3 has 15 residues. The germline V gene has CDR1 SGHTA and CDR2 FQGNSA. The junction had 11 bases not matched to a gene; V was cut back by 5 bases and J by 8 bases. The CDR3 reads CASSTRQGAAFGYTF. The CDR3 region has the DNA TGTGCCAGCAGCACAAGACAGGGGGCCGCGTTCGGCTACACCTTC.

This clone was counted a few times. This chain links TRBV7-3 with TRBJ1-2, with 7 bases fitting TRBD1. J gave up 4 bases and V 0 bases, and 5 bases lay outside the gene matches. The CDR3 runs 15 residues. Germline V gene lookup returns CDR1 SGHTA and CDR2 FQGTGA. The CDR3 here is CASSLTAGGSYGYTF. CDR3 coding DNA: TGTGCCAGCAGCTTAACGGCAGGGGGAAGCTATGGCTACACCTTC.

The CDR3 sequence is CASSLVGQGIGAKNIQYF. CDR3 DNA: TGTGCCAGCAGTTTAGTGGGACAGGGGATTGGAGCCAAAAACATTCAGTACTTC. This chain links TRBV28 with TRBJ2-4, with TRBD1 matching 10 bases. CDR1 and CDR2 (germline): MDHEN, SYDVKM. CDR3 length: 18 residues. Trimming removed 2 bases from V and 0 bases from J; junction bases left unmatched: 7.

The rearrangement uses TRBV6-6 and TRBJ1-4; D possibly corresponds to TRBD1 (5 bases). This CDR3 comprises 16 residues. Per the germline V gene, CDR1 is MNHNY and CDR2 is SVGAGI (reference sequence). With 6 bases removed from V and 2 bases from J, the gap between germline ends came to 16 bases. The CDR3 loop is CASSAGRTATNEKLFF. CDR3 sequence (DNA): TGTGCCAGCAGCGCAGGGAGGACCGCGACTAATGAAAAACTGTTTTTT.

The CDR3 DNA reads as TGCGCCAGCAGCCGGACAGGGCCCGACGAGCAGTACTTC. Its protein product is CASSRTGPDEQYF. The chain links TRBV5-1 to TRBJ2-7; 8 bases align to TRBD1. The germline V gene has CDR1 SGHRS and CDR2 YFSETQ. This CDR3 comprises 13 residues. After removal of 4 bases from V and 5 bases from J, the junction contained 5 bases not matched to a gene.